The clone carrying this T cell receptor beta chain has a handful of counts. The antigen remains unidentified. This entry comes from a study of beta chain features in type 1 diabetes. All of the isolated RNA was reverse transcribed, so expressed TCRB transcripts were sequenced. This table comes from immunoSEQ multiplex PCR, and its TCRdb copy is limited to in-frame clones, with some not included. This sample has 85,000 to 110,000 clones, with around 30% found just once. Study-wide findings and caveats: Naive, central memory and Treg TCRB repertoires seemed to resemble each other more closely in patients than they did in healthy donors. Moderately but significantly shorter TCRB CDR3s were found in Type 1 diabetes patients in all four CD4+ subsets. Whether TCRB rearrangement is influenced by HLA type went unresolved here.

Germline V gene lookup returns CDR1 GTSNPN and CDR2 SVGIG (reference sequence). The CDR3 length is 12 residues. Material for sequencing was central memory CD4+ T cells from blood. The rearrangement joins TRBV30 to TRBJ2-5; D unresolved. Gene TRBJ2-7 matches the end of the DNA better, so the J call may be wrong. This clonotype was sampled from a woman aged 18-29 years with type 1 diabetes. This CDR3 is CAWSLENYEQYF. CDR3 sequence (DNA): TGTGCCTGGAGTCTGGAAAACTACGAGCAGTACTTC.